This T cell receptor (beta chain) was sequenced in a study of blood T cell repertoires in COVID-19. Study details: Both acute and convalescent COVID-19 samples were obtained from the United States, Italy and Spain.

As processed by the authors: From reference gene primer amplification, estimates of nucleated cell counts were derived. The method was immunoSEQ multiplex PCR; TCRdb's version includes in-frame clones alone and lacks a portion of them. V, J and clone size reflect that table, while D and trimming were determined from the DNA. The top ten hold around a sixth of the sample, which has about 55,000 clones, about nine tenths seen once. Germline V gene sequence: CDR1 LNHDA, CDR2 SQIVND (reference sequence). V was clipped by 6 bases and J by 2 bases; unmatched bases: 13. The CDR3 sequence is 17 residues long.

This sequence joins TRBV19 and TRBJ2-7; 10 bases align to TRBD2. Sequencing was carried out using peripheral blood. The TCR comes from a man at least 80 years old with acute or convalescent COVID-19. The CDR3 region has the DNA TGTGCCAGTAGCCACGTGGAACGGACTAGCGGCCCCTACGAGCAGTACTTC. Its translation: CASSHVERTSGPYEQYF.